This T cell receptor (beta chain) emerged from a study of metastatic and nonmetastatic thyroid tumors. This clone was seen ten or more times. Germline V gene sequence: CDR1 MGHRA, CDR2 YSYEKL. This CDR3 contains 15 residues. V shed 2 bases, J shed 7 bases, and the junction held 5 bases outside the gene matches. The entire patient cohort was treatment-naive prior to thyroid surgery. Source study methods: CDR3 differences across clinicopathological groups were used to build a distant-metastasis classifier for papillary thyroid cancer. Through MiXCR, TCRdb re-clonotyped the PCR reads. TCRdb, not the original authors, processed these V and J calls. The sample lists about 93,000 clones, roughly 8.6% seen once, with 8.8% in the top ten.

J is TRBJ1-5 and V is TRBV4-1, with 10 bases that match TRBD1. The sequenced material came from blood. This clonotype was obtained from a female donor with papillary thyroid cancer or a benign thyroid nodule (not recorded which). Some clones in this sample may be carry-over from other donors' samples. DNA for the CDR3: TGCGCCAGCAGCCAAAACGGACAGGGGGGGCAGCCCCAGCATTTT. Protein: CASSQNGQGGQPQHF.